This T cell receptor beta chain was captured in a study of neoadjuvant anti-PD-1 for oral cavity cancer. Documented time point: after neoadjuvant nivolumab, at surgical resection. TCRdb keeps only in-frame clones here, not all; method: immunoSEQ multiplex PCR. The repertoire holds more than 11,000 clones, with roughly two thirds as singletons. The germline V and J ends were trimmed by 6 bases and 3 bases, with 18 bases remaining between them. Germline lookup yields CDR1 MNHEY and CDR2 SMNVEV (reference sequence). This CDR3 spans 15 amino acids. This sample comprised PBMCs, obtained after nivolumab (anti-PD-1) treatment. This chain connects TRBV27 to TRBJ2-7, with no clear D. This sequence originates from a person aged 40 to 85 with oral cavity squamous cell carcinoma. The CDR3 loop is CASSPVRTAYYEQYF. CDR3 coding DNA: TGTGCCAGCAGCCCCGTCCGAACCGCCTACTACGAGCAGTACTTC.